This TCR beta chain is from a study of human T cells and chemical hapten exposure. Looking at the study overall: Per-sample TCR yield variability stemmed mainly from small pooled library volume differences. Study observations and caveats: TCRs above 1 in 1000 frequency stayed constant with DPC sensitization.

For the library, individual cDNA molecules each received unique molecular identifiers. Each CDR3 protein is one row after TCRdb ran MiXCR on the RACE reads. The sample lists roughly 100,000 distinct CDR3 sequences, less than 45% occurring once. This clonotype appeared a few times. Its antigen is unknown. As for time point: patch test 3, about 24 weeks after DPC sensitization. Treatment defined: therapeutic diphenylcyclopropenone sensitization with weekly scalp DPC. The study drew its donors from alopecia patients who were 18 to 70 years old and suitable for DPC. The CDR3 runs to 12 residues. Looked up from germline, CDR1 is MNHEY and CDR2 is SMNVEV (reference sequence). The V end was cut by 10 bases, the J end by 4 bases, with 12 bases between.

Source: whole blood, taken in connection with sensitization to the hapten diphenylcyclopropenone (DPC). V gene TRBV27 combines with J gene TRBJ2-3; D is possibly TRBD1 (6 bases). This receptor was taken from a man aged 40-49 years with alopecia areata. Some clones in this sample may be carry-over from other donors' samples. The CDR3 is CATIGGSDTQYF. CDR3 sequence (DNA): TGTGCCACCATTGGGGGCTCAGATACGCAGTATTTT.